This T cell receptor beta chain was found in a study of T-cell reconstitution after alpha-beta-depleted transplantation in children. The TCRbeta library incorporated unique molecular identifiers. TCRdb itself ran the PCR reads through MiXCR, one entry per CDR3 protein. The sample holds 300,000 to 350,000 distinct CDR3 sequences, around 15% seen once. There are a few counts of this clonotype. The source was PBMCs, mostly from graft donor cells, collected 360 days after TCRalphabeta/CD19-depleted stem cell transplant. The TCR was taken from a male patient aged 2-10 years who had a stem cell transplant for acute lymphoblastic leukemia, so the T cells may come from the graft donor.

CDR3 protein: CSAQTGIGIPTDTQYF. CDR3 bases: TGCAGTGCGCAAACAGGGATTGGAATCCCCACAGATACGCAGTATTTT. The chain couples TRBV20-1 to TRBJ2-3; TRBD1 might be the D (6 bases). The germline gives CDR1 DFQATT, CDR2 SNEGSKA (reference sequence). The V end was cut by 6 bases, the J end by 2 bases, with 21 bases between. The CDR3 is 16 residues long.